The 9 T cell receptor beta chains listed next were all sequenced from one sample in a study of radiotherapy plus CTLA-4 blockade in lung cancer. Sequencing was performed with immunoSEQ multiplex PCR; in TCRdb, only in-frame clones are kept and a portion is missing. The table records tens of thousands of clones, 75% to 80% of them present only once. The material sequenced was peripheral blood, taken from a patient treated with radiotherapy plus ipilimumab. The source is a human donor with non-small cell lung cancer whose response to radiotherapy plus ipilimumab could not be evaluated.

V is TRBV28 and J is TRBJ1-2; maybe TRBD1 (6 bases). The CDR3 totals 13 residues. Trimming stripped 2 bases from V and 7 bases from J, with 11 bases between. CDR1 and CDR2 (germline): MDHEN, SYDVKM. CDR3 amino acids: CASSLGQGIGYTF. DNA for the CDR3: TGTGCCAGCAGTTTAGGTCAGGGGATTGGCTACACCTTC.

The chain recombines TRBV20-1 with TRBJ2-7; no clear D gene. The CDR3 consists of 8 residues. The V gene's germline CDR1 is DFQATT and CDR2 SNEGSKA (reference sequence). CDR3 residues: CRPTGQYF. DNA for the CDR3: TGCAGACCGACGGGGCAGTACTTC.

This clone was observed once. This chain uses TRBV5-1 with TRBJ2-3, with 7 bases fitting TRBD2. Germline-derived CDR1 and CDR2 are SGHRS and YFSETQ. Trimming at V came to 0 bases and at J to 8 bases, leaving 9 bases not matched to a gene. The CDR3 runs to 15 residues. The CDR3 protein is CASSLAPSGVGTQYF. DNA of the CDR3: TGCGCCAGCAGCTTGGCCCCGAGCGGGGTTGGTACGCAGTATTTT.

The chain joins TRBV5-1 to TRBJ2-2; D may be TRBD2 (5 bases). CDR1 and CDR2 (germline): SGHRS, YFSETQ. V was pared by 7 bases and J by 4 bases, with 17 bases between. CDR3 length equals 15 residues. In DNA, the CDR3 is TGCGCCAGCTGCCCGGGGATAGGTGGCACCGGGGAGCTGTTTTTT. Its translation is CASCPGIGGTGELFF.

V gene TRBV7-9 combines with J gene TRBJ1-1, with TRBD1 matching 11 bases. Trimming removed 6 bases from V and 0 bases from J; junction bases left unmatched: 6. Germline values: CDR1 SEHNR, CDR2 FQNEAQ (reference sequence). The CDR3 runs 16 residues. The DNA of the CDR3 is TGTGCCAGCAGGGCCGGACAGGGGGCAGTGAACACTGAAGCTTTCTTT. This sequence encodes CASRAGQGAVNTEAFF.

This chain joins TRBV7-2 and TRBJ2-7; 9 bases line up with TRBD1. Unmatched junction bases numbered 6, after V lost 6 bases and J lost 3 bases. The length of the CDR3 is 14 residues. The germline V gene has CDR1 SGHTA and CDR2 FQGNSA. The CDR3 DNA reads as TGTGCCAGCAGAGACGACAGGGGGAACTACGAGCAGTACTTC. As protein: CASRDDRGNYEQYF.

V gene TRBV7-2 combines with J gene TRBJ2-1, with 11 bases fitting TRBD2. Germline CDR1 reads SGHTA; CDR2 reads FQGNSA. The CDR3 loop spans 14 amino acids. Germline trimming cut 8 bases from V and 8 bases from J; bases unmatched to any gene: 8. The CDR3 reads CASGLTSGIDEQFF. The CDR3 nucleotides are TGTGCCAGCGGGTTGACTAGCGGGATTGATGAGCAGTTCTTC.

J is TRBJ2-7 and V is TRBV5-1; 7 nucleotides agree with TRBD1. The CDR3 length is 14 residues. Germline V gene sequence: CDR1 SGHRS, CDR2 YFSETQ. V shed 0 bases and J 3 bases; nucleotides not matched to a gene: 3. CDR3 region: CASSLEGAVYEQYF. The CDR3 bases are TGCGCCAGCAGCTTGGAGGGGGCCGTCTACGAGCAGTACTTC.

In DNA form, the CDR3 reads TGTGCCAGCAGCTTAGAGGCCGGGGGGTACGAGCAGTACTTC. Encoded protein: CASSLEAGGYEQYF. V usage is TRBV7-9 and J usage is TRBJ2-7; 7 bases agree with TRBD2. This CDR3 has 14 residues. V was pared by 1 base and J by 4 bases, with 4 bases of the junction left unmatched. Germline V CDR1 and CDR2: SEHNR, FQNEAQ (reference sequence).